This TCR beta chain appears in the sequencing data of a study of shared clonotypes between healthy human individuals. Worth noting for this clone: Its antigen is still unknown. Other DNA sequences within the sample encode an identical CDR3.

As handled by the study authors: Junction-only immunoSEQ sequences carried no quality scores, so filtering differed. The data were produced by immunoSEQ multiplex PCR, yet TCRdb's version contains in-frame clones alone and is incomplete. The DNA was the basis for D and trimming; V, J and clone size are from that table. Among about 990,000 clones listed, around 78% were seen once. Study findings and constraints: Richness estimates generally favored naive over memory subsets. Specimens sampled were limited to blood, with tissue repertoires likely differing. Generation of non-shared clonotypes was less probable than generation of clonotypes shared by all four donors.

Trimming pared 1 base from V and 2 bases from J, leaving 5 bases between. Per the germline V gene, CDR1 is KGHSH and CDR2 is LQKENI. The CDR3 consists of 14 residues. The specimen sequenced was memory CD4+ T cells from PBMCs. Subset of the sample: CD45RA-negative fraction. This clonotype was sampled from a man aged 18 to 29 in good health. Some clones in this sample may be carry-over from other donors' samples. This sequence joins TRBV18 and TRBJ2-2, with D unresolved. This CDR3 reads CASSPLQNTGELFF. In nucleotides, the CDR3 is TGTGCCAGCTCACCACTGCAAAACACCGGGGAGCTGTTTTTT. Using reference TRBV18 and TRBJ2-2 for the parts outside the CDR3, the full variable domain is NAGVMQNPRHLVRRRGQEARLRCSPMKGHSHVYWYRQLPEEGLKFMVYLQKENIIDESGMPKERFSAEFPKEGPSILRIQQVVRGDSAAYFCASSPLQNTGELFFGEGSRLTVL.